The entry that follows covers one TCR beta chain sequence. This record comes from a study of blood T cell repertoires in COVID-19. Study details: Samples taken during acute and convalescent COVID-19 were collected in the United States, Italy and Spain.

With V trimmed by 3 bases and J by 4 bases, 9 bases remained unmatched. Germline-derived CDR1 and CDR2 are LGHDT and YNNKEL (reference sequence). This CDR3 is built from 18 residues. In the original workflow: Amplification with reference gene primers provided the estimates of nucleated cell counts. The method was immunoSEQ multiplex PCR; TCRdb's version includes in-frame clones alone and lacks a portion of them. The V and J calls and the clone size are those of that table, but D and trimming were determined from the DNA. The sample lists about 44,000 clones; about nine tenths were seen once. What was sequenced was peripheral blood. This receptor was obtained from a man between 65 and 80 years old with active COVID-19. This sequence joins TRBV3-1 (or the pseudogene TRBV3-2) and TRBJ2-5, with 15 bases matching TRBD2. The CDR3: CASSQGTSGGPFRETQYF. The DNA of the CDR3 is TGTGCCAGCAGCCAGGGGACTAGCGGGGGGCCGTTTCGAGAGACCCAGTACTTC.